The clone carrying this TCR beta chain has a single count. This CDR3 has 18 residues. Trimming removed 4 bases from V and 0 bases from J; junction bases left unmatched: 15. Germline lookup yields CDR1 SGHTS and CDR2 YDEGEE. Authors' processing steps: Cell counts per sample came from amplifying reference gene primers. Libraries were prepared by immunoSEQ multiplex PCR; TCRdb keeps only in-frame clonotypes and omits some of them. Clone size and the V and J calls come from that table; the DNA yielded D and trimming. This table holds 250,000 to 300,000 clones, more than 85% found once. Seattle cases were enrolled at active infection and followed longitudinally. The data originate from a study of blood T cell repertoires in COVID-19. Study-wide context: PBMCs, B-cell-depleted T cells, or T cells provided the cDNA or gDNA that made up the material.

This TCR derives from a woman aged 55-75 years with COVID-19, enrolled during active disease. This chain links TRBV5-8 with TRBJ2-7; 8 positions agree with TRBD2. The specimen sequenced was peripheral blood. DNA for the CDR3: TGTGCCAGCAGCCCCGGGGGGGTCCGGGTAGGAACCTCCTACGAGCAGTACTTC. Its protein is CASSPGGVRVGTSYEQYF.